This is a list of T cell receptor beta chains from one sample in a study of T cells in Graves' hyperthyroidism and ophthalmopathy. TCRdb reprocessed the multiplex PCR reads via MiXCR and lists one record per CDR3 protein. The top ten clones hold 2.5% to 4% of a sample with roughly 650,000 distinct CDR3 sequences, about a sixth of them seen once. Sequenced material: blood. The receptors come from a woman in her forties with Graves' ophthalmopathy. Each CDR3 is given with its conserved first and last residue. D genes are given only for firm matches. A row's size may be missing; if present it is once, few, many or a size class.

J: TRBJ2-3; size: -; V: TRBV14; D: TRBD2; DNA: TGTGCCAGCCGTCCCCGAGTTAGCGGGGATAGCACAGATACGCAGTATTTT; CDR3: CASRPRVSGDSTDTQYF
J: TRBJ1-4; size: -; V: TRBV7-2; D: TRBD1; DNA: TGTGCCAGCAGCTTTAACAGGGGGCGAAATGAAAAACTGTTTTTT; CDR3: CASSFNRGRNEKLFF
J: TRBJ2-3; size: many; V: TRBV7-2; D: -; DNA: TGTGCCAGCAGCTTAGGGTACACAGATACGCAGTATTTT; CDR3: CASSLGYTDTQYF
J: TRBJ2-1; size: many; V: TRBV7-9; D: -; DNA: TGTGCCAGCAGCTTGGGCAGGGTGGGGAATGAGCAGTTCTTC; CDR3: CASSLGRVGNEQFF
J: TRBJ2-1; size: many; V: TRBV20-1; D: TRBD2; DNA: TGCAGTGCTAGAGATTTCCACACCTCTAGCGGGAGGTTTGAGCAGTTCTTC; CDR3: CSARDFHTSSGRFEQFF
J: TRBJ2-5; size: -; V: TRBV2; D: TRBD2; DNA: TGTGCCAGCAGAAGGACTAGCGTTCAAGAGACCCAGTACTTC; CDR3: CASRRTSVQETQYF
J: TRBJ1-1; size: few; V: TRBV29-1; D: TRBD1; DNA: TGCAGCGTTATAACTCAGGGGGAGGGAGAAGCTTTCTTT; CDR3: CSVITQGEGEAFF
J: TRBJ2-2; size: -; V: TRBV7-3; D: TRBD2; DNA: TGTGCCAGCAGCCTTAGCGGGTTTAACACCGGGGAGCTGTTTTTT; CDR3: CASSLSGFNTGELFF
J: TRBJ2-5; size: once; V: TRBV10-3; D: -; DNA: TGTGCCATCAGTGAGCCGGACTATCAAGAGACCCAGTACTTC; CDR3: CAISEPDYQETQYF
J: TRBJ1-2; size: few; V: TRBV9; D: -; DNA: TGTGCCAGCAGCGTGGGGGGGGGCTATGGCTACACCTTC; CDR3: CASSVGGGYGYTF
J: TRBJ1-4; size: -; V: TRBV20-1; D: TRBD1; DNA: TGCAGTGCTAGAGTGGCGGGACAGGTTGGAAAACTGTTTTTT; CDR3: CSARVAGQVGKLFF
J: TRBJ2-1; size: few; V: TRBV20-1; D: -; DNA: TGCAGTGCTAGAGTCGGGAGATCCCCCTACAATGAGCAGTTCTTC; CDR3: CSARVGRSPYNEQFF
J: TRBJ2-2; size: many; V: TRBV11-2; D: TRBD1; DNA: TGTGCCAGCAGCTTAGGACAGGGTAACACCGGGGAGCTGTTTTTT; CDR3: CASSLGQGNTGELFF
J: TRBJ1-4; size: -; V: TRBV5-1; D: TRBD1; DNA: TGCGCCAGCAGCTTGGCAGGGGGCTATAATGAAAAACTGTTTTTT; CDR3: CASSLAGGYNEKLFF
J: TRBJ2-7; size: few; V: TRBV7-8; D: TRBD2; DNA: TGTGCCGGCAGCTTACTAGCGGGAGGCTACGAGCAGTACTTC; CDR3: CAGSLLAGGYEQYF
J: TRBJ2-1; size: few; V: TRBV29-1; D: -; DNA: TGCAGCGTTGTAGTGGACTACAATGAGCAGTTCTTC; CDR3: CSVVVDYNEQFF
J: TRBJ1-2; size: few; V: TRBV27; D: -; DNA: TGTGCCAGCAGGCGGGGCTTCTATGGCTACACCTTC; CDR3: CASRRGFYGYTF
J: TRBJ2-1; size: few; V: TRBV13; D: -; DNA: TGTGCCAGCAGCACGGACCCCAATGAGCAGTTCTTC; CDR3: CASSTDPNEQFF
J: TRBJ1-5; size: many; V: TRBV20-1; D: TRBD1; DNA: TGCAGTGCTACCAAACTACAGGGGTCCAGGAATCAGCCCCAGCATTTT; CDR3: CSATKLQGSRNQPQHF
J: TRBJ1-1; size: -; V: TRBV28; D: -; DNA: TGTGCCAGCAGTTTATGGGACAAGAACACTGAAGCTTTCTTT; CDR3: CASSLWDKNTEAFF
J: TRBJ1-2; size: many; V: TRBV12-3/TRBV12-4; D: -; DNA: TGTGCCAGCAGTCCGAACACCTATGGCTACACCTTC; CDR3: CASSPNTYGYTF
J: TRBJ2-1; size: few; V: TRBV14; D: TRBD2; DNA: TGTGCCAGCAGCCAAGTAGCGGGACTTCAGTTCTTC; CDR3: CASSQVAGLQFF
J: TRBJ2-7; size: many; V: TRBV11-2; D: -; DNA: TGTGCCACCCTGACTAGTCCGGAGGAGAAGCAGTACTTC; CDR3: CATLTSPEEKQYF
J: TRBJ2-3; size: many; V: TRBV18; D: TRBD2; DNA: TGTGCCAGCTCACCACAGGGAGCTAGCGGCAGAGAAGATACGCAGTATTTT; CDR3: CASSPQGASGREDTQYF
J: TRBJ1-3; size: -; V: TRBV2; D: -; DNA: TGTGCCAGCAGTGCTTTGTCCTCTGGAAACACCATATATTTT; CDR3: CASSALSSGNTIYF
J: TRBJ2-7; size: many; V: TRBV9; D: -; DNA: TGTGCCAGCAGCGAACTGCAGTACGGCGAGCAGTACTTC; CDR3: CASSELQYGEQYF
J: TRBJ2-7; size: few; V: TRBV20-1; D: -; DNA: TGCAGTGCTAAAACTTCCTGGTCCTACGAGCAGTACTTC; CDR3: CSAKTSWSYEQYF
J: TRBJ2-4; size: many; V: TRBV12-3/TRBV12-4; D: TRBD1; DNA: TGTGCCAGCAGTCCCGGGGACAGGGAAAACATTCAGTACTTC; CDR3: CASSPGDRENIQYF
J: TRBJ2-6; size: once; V: TRBV6-9; D: -; DNA: TGTGCCAGCAGTCCAACCCCCCACTCTGGGGCCAACGTCCTGACTTTC; CDR3: CASSPTPHSGANVLTF